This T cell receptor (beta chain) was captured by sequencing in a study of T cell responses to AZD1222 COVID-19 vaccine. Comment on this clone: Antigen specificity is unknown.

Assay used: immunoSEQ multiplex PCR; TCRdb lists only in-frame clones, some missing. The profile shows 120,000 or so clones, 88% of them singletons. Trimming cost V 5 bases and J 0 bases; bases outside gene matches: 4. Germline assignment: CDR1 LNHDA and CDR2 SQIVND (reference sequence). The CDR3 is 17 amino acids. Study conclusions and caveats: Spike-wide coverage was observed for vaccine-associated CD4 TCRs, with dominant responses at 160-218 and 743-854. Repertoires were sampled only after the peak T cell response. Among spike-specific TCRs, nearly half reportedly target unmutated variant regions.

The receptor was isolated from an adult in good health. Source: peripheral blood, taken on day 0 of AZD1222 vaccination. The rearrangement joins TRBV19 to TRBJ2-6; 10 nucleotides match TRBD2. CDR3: CASSFSGRSSGANVLTF. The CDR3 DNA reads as TGTGCCAGTAGTTTTAGCGGGAGGAGCTCTGGGGCCAACGTCCTGACTTTC.